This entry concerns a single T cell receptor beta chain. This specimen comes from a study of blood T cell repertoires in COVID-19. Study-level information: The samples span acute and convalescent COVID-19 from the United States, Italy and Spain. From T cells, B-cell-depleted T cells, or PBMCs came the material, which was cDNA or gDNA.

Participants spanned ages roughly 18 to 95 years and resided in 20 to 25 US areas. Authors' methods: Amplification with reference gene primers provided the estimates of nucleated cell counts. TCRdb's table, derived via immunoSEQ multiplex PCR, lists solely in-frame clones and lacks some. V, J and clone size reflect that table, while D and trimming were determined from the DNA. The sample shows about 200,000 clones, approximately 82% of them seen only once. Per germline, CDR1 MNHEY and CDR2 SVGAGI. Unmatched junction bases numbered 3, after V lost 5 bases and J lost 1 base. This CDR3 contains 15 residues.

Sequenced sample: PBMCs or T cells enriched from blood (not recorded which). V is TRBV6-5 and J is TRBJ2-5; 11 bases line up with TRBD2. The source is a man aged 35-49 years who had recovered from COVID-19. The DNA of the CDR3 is TGTGCCAGCAGTCAGGGACTAGCGGTCCAAGAGACCCAGTACTTC. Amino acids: CASSQGLAVQETQYF.